The 7 T cell receptor beta chains listed next were all sequenced from one sample in a study of shared clonotypes between healthy human individuals. Terminally differentiated effector memory CD45RA+ cells were excluded by CCR7 positive selection of CD45RO-negative cells. Sequenced by immunoSEQ multiplex PCR; TCRdb stores in-frame clones only, minus some. The table shows some 2,100,000 clones, with around 93% occurring only once. Sequenced input: naive CD8+ T cells from PBMCs. The receptors were gathered from a man aged 18 to 30 in good health. Some clones in this sample may be carry-over from other donors' samples.

The CDR3 DNA reads TGCAGCGCAACAGGGAGAATGAACACTGAAGCTTTCTTT. This encodes CSATGRMNTEAFF. This chain connects TRBV29-1 to TRBJ1-1; possibly TRBD1 for D (6 bases). V was trimmed by 7 bases and J by 0 bases, leaving 12 bases between them. CDR3 length: 13 amino acids. In germline, CDR1 is SQVTM, CDR2 ANQGSEA.

The chain carries TRBV9 and TRBJ2-2; 8 positions agree with TRBD2. V lost 4 bases, J lost 4 bases, and 6 bases stayed unmatched. CDR1 is SGDLS and CDR2 is YYNGEE in the germline V gene. The CDR3 runs 15 residues. The chain's CDR3 is CASSPSGSGTGELFF. The CDR3 nucleotides are TGTGCCAGCAGCCCAAGCGGGAGTGGCACCGGGGAGCTGTTTTTT.

The rearrangement uses TRBV4-3 and TRBJ2-1; D gene uncertain. The CDR3 length is 17 residues. The germline CDR1 and CDR2 sequences are LGHNA and YSLEER. V was pared by 0 bases and J by 2 bases, with 14 bases between. The CDR3 sequence is CASSQDNIESTYNEQFF. CDR3 nucleotide sequence: TGCGCCAGCAGCCAAGATAACATCGAGAGCACCTACAATGAGCAGTTCTTC.

V usage is TRBV27 and J usage is TRBJ2-1, with unresolved D. CDR1 is MNHEY, CDR2 SMNVEV, per germline (reference sequence). This CDR3 is 16 amino acids long. V dropped 6 bases and J dropped 0 bases, with 15 bases sitting between them. DNA for the CDR3: TGTGCCAGCAGCCCCCCCAGCCCGATCTCCTACAATGAGCAGTTCTTC. Its translation: CASSPPSPISYNEQFF.

V and J are TRBV11-2 and TRBJ1-1; possibly TRBD1 for D (5 bases). The CDR3 extends over 17 amino acids. CDR1 SGHAT and CDR2 FQNNGV come from the germline V gene. Trimming took 6 bases from V and 0 from J, leaving 20 bases between them. DNA for the CDR3: TGTGCCAGCAGAGGAAAGGTTACCGGACACCTGAACACTGAAGCTTTCTTT. As protein: CASRGKVTGHLNTEAFF.

The chain has TRBV5-4 and TRBJ2-7, with 9 bases aligning to TRBD1. CDR1 is SGHNT, CDR2 YYREEE, per germline (reference sequence). The length of the CDR3 is 13 residues. J gave up 5 bases and V 4 bases, and 4 bases lay outside the gene matches. The DNA for the CDR3 is TGTGCCAGCAGCCGGGACAGGGTAGACGAGCAGTACTTC. Its translation is CASSRDRVDEQYF.

The chain carries TRBV11-2 and TRBJ2-1; 7 nucleotides align to TRBD2. The length of the CDR3 is 15 residues. Trimming took 5 bases from V and 12 from J; bases not matched to a gene: 16. Germline CDR1 SGHAT, CDR2 FQNNGV. CDR3 in amino acids: CASSTSGLGGERQFF. CDR3 DNA sequence: TGTGCCAGCAGCACCTCGGGACTGGGAGGGGAAAGGCAGTTCTTC.